The source of this T cell receptor (beta chain) is a study of cytomegalovirus exposure and HLA in healthy donors. In regard to this clone: Other DNA sequences in this specimen translate into the identical CDR3.

CDR1 is SGHTA and CDR2 is FQGTGA in the germline V gene. This CDR3 comprises 16 residues. Trimming pared 5 bases from V and 5 bases from J, leaving 20 bases between. Researchers ran the PCR with 60 Vbeta and 13 Jbeta primers. Sequencing was performed with immunoSEQ multiplex PCR; in TCRdb, only in-frame clones are kept and a portion is missing. Seen here are about 95,000 clones, more than 75% observed once, and the top ten hold less than 6%. Sequences were obtained from PBMCs. The source of this sequence is a man younger than 40 in good health and CMV-seropositive. This chain joins TRBV7-3 and TRBJ2-3; maybe TRBD2 (5 bases). The CDR3 DNA reads TGTGCCAGCAGCCCGGGGTTCGGTCTAGCCGGAGATACGCAGTATTTT. The encoded protein is CASSPGFGLAGDTQYF.